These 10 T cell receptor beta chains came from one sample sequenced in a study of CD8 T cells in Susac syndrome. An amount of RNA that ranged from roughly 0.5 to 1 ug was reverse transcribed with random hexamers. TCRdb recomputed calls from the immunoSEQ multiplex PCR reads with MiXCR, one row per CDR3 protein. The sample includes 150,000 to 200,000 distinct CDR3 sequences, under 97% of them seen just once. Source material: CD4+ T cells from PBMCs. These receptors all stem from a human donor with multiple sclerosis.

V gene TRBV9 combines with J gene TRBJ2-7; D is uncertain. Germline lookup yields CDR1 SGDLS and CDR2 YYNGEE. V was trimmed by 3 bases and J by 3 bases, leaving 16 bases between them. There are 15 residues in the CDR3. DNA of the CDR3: TGTGCCAGCAGCGCCCATGCGAGCGCGGACTACGAGCAGTACTTC. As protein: CASSAHASADYEQYF.

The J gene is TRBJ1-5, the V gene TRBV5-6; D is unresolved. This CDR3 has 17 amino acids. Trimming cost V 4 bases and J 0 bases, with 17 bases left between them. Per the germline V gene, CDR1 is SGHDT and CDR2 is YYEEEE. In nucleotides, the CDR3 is TGTGCCAGCAGCCTCGACATTGCCCTCCATAGCAATCAGCCCCAGCATTTT. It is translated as CASSLDIALHSNQPQHF.

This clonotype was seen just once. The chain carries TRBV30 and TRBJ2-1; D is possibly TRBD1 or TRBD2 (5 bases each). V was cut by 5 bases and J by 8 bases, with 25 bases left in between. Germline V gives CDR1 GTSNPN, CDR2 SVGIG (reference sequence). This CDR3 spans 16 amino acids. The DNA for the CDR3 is TGTGCCTGGGAGCCTACGAGGGGTGATTGGAGGTATGAGCAGTTCTTC. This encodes CAWEPTRGDWRYEQFF.

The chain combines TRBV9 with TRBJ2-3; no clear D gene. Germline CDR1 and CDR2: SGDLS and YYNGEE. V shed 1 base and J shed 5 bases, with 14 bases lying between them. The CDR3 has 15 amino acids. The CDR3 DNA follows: TGTGCCAGCAGCGTAAGCCCCAGGACGGGAGATACGCAGTATTTT. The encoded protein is CASSVSPRTGDTQYF. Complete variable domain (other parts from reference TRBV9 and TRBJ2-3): DSGVTQTPKHLITATGQRVTLRCSPRSGDLSVYWYQQSLDQGLQFLIQYYNGEERAKGNILERFSAQQFPDLHSELNLSSLELGDSALYFCASSVSPRTGDTQYFGPGTRLTVL.

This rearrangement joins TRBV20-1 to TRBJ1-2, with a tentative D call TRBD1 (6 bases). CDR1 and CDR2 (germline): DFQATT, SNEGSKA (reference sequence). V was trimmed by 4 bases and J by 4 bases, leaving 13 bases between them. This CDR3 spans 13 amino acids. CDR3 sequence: CSATDQGIYGYTF. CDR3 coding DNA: TGCAGTGCTACAGATCAGGGGATCTATGGCTACACCTTC.

This CDR3 is CASSLDPGSYEQYF. The CDR3 DNA reads TGTGCCAGCAGCTTAGATCCAGGGTCCTACGAGCAGTACTTC. The gene calls are TRBV7-6 and TRBJ2-7; D is perhaps TRBD1 (5 bases). The CDR3 runs 14 residues. Trimming removed 1 base at V and 1 base at J, with 8 bases between. The germline V gene encodes CDR1 SGHVS and CDR2 FNYEAQ.

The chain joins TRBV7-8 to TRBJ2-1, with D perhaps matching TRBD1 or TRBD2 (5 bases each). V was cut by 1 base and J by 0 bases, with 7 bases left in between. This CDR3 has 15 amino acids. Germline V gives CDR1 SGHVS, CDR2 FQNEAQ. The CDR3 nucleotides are TGTGCCAGCAGCTTAGATGGGGGCTCCTACAATGAGCAGTTCTTC. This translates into CASSLDGGSYNEQFF. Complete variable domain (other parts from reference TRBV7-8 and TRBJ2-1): GAGVSQSPRYKVAKRGQDVALRCDPISGHVSLFWYQQALGQGPEFLTYFQNEAQLDKSGLPSDRFFAERPEGSVSTLKIQRTQQEDSAVYLCASSLDGGSYNEQFFGPGTRLTVL.

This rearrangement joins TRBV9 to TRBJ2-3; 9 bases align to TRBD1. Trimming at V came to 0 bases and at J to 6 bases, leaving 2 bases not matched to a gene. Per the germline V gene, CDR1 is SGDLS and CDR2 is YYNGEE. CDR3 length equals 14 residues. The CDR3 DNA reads TGTGCCAGCAGCGTAGGGGACAGGGTGGATACGCAGTATTTT. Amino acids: CASSVGDRVDTQYF. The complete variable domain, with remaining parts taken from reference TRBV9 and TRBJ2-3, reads DSGVTQTPKHLITATGQRVTLRCSPRSGDLSVYWYQQSLDQGLQFLIQYYNGEERAKGNILERFSAQQFPDLHSELNLSSLELGDSALYFCASSVGDRVDTQYFGPGTRLTVL.

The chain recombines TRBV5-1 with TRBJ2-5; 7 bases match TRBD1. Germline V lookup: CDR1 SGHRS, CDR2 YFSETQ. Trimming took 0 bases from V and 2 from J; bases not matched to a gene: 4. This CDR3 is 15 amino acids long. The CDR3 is CASSLGTGWQETQYF. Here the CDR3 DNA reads TGCGCCAGCAGCTTGGGGACAGGTTGGCAAGAGACCCAGTACTTC.

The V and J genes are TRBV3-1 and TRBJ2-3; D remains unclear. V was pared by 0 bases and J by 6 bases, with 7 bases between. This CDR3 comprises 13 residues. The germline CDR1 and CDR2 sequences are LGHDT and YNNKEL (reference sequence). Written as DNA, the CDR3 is TGTGCCAGCAGCCAAGAGTCCAGGGATACGCAGTATTTT. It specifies CASSQESRDTQYF.